One sample yielded the 25 T cell receptor beta chains listed below, sequenced in a study of T-cell reconstitution after alpha-beta-depleted transplantation in children. This sample's TCRbeta library carried unique molecular identifier barcodes. TCRdb called the PCR reads again in MiXCR, with one record for every CDR3 protein. This table holds about 170,000 distinct CDR3 sequences, around 10% found once. The specimen was PBMCs, collected before TCRalphabeta/CD19-depleted stem cell transplant. Receptors were obtained from a boy aged 2 to 10 with acute myeloid leukemia, due to receive a stem cell transplant.

This clonotype was counted ten times or more. V and J are TRBV20-1 and TRBJ2-7, with D maybe TRBD1 (6 bases). V gave up 3 bases and J gave up 3 bases, with 15 bases separating them. The germline V gene encodes CDR1 DFQATT and CDR2 SNEGSKA (reference sequence). The CDR3 length is 14 residues. The CDR3 DNA reads as TGCAGTGCTAGGGGGACAATGAACCTCTACGAGCAGTACTTC. It specifies CSARGTMNLYEQYF.

This clonotype was detected many times. The chain carries TRBV9 and TRBJ2-3; TRBD2 aligns across 9 bases. This CDR3 has 15 amino acids. V trimming: 5 bases; J trimming: 2 bases; junction bases outside the gene matches: 6. The germline V gene has CDR1 SGDLS and CDR2 YYNGEE. The CDR3 region is CASSESGGYTDTQYF. DNA of the CDR3: TGTGCCAGCAGTGAAAGCGGGGGGTACACAGATACGCAGTATTTT.

This chain links TRBV7-8 with TRBJ2-7; D possibly uses TRBD1 or TRBD2 (6 bases each). This CDR3 has 12 amino acids. The germline V gene encodes CDR1 SGHVS and CDR2 FQNEAQ. The CDR3 nucleotides read TGTGCGACCAGGGGTCTAGCGCCCGAGCAGTACTTC. This encodes CATRGLAPEQYF. The variable domain in full, with the rest retrieved from reference TRBV7-8 and TRBJ2-7, is GAGVSQSPRYKVAKRGQDVALRCDPISGHVSLFWYQQALGQGPEFLTYFQNEAQLDKSGLPSDRFFAERPEGSVSTLKIQRTQQEDSAVYLCATRGLAPEQYFGPGTRLTVT.

The chain carries TRBV5-1 and TRBJ1-1, with 10 bases lining up with TRBD1. J lost 0 bases, V lost 7 bases, and 21 bases had no gene match. The CDR3 runs 20 residues. Germline V gene sequence: CDR1 SGHRS, CDR2 YFSETQ. CDR3 in DNA: TGCGCCAGCCAAACAGCCCTTGAGACAGGGGGCACCTTCATGAACACTGAAGCTTTCTTT. It encodes CASQTALETGGTFMNTEAFF.

Details on this clonotype: This could be a read error, since a much larger clone is one nucleotide away. The J gene is TRBJ2-1, the V gene TRBV6-1; the match to TRBD2 covers 8 bases. CDR3 length: 15 residues. After removal of 4 bases from V and 3 bases from J, the junction contained 5 bases not matched to a gene. Germline-derived CDR1 and CDR2 are MNHNS and SASEGT. The CDR3 loop reads CASSVAGYHYNEQFF. CDR3 sequence (DNA): TGTGCCAGCAGTGTAGCGGGATATCACTACAATGAGCAGTTCTTC.

This clonotype was recorded at least ten times. The V call is TRBV15, the J call TRBJ2-2, with TRBD2 matching 7 bases. The junction had 7 bases not matched to a gene; V was cut back by 2 bases and J by 7 bases. CDR1 LNHNV and CDR2 YYDKDF come from the germline V gene (reference sequence). The CDR3 runs to 15 residues. The CDR3: CATSRTRWGGGELFF. The DNA of the CDR3 is TGTGCCACCAGCAGAACCCGGTGGGGGGGCGGGGAGCTGTTTTTT.

This clonotype was counted many times. The J gene is TRBJ1-2, the V gene TRBV28; D uncertain. Deletions cut 10 bases from V and 1 base from J, with 10 bases between. CDR3 length equals 12 residues. The germline V gene has CDR1 MDHEN and CDR2 SYDVKM. CDR3 amino acids: CATGPFNYGYTF. The CDR3 nucleotides read TGTGCCACAGGCCCCTTTAACTATGGCTACACCTTC.

This clonotype was detected many times. The chain combines TRBV6-5 with TRBJ2-2; 9 nucleotides align to TRBD2. CDR3 length: 17 residues. Germline assignment: CDR1 MNHEY and CDR2 SVGAGI. Unmatched junction bases numbered 11, after V lost 0 bases and J lost 9 bases. CDR3 residues: CASSYSIISSGARELFF. CDR3 DNA sequence: TGTGCCAGCAGTTACTCGATTATTTCTAGCGGGGCGAGGGAGCTGTTTTTT.

This clonotype has ten or more counts. The chain recombines TRBV2 with TRBJ1-2; 7 nucleotides align to TRBD1. CDR1 SNHLY and CDR2 FYNNEI come from the germline V gene. The junction had 3 bases not matched to a gene; V was cut back by 2 bases and J by 6 bases. The CDR3 spans 13 residues. CDR3 sequence: CASSETGVNGYTF. The CDR3, as DNA: TGTGCCAGCAGTGAAACAGGGGTCAATGGCTACACCTTC. Full variable domain (rest looked up from reference TRBV2 and TRBJ1-2): EPEVTQTPSHQVTQMGQEVILRCVPISNHLYFYWYRQILGQKVEFLVSFYNNEISEKSEIFDDQFSVERPDGSNFTLKIRSTKLEDSAMYFCASSETGVNGYTFGSGTRLTVV.

Ten or more counts support this clonotype. This rearrangement joins TRBV15 to TRBJ1-6, with D possibly matching TRBD1 (5 bases). V was pared by 1 base and J by 9 bases, with 10 bases between. The CDR3 totals 14 residues. Germline V gene data show CDR1 as LNHNV and CDR2 as YYDKDF (reference sequence). CDR3: CATSRVLGGSPLHF. In DNA, the CDR3 is TGTGCCACCAGCAGAGTCTTGGGGGGTTCACCCCTCCACTTT. The full variable domain, completed using reference TRBV15 and TRBJ1-6, is DAMVIQNPRYQVTQFGKPVTLSCSQTLNHNVMYWYQQKSSQAPKLLFHYYDKDFNNEADTPDNFQSRRPNTSFCFLDIRSPGLGDTAMYLCATSRVLGGSPLHFGNGTRLTVT.

This clonotype came up many times. The rearrangement joins TRBV4-1 to TRBJ2-1; the D gene is possibly TRBD1 (6 bases). Germline-derived CDR1 and CDR2 are MGHRA and YSYEKL. This CDR3 spans 16 amino acids. Trimming removed 0 bases from V and 2 bases from J, with 11 bases in between. The CDR3 region has the DNA TGCGCCAGCAGCCAAGAAGCAGGGGTTCCCTACAATGAGCAGTTCTTC. Translation: CASSQEAGVPYNEQFF.

This clonotype was recorded at least ten times. V usage is TRBV18 and J usage is TRBJ2-3; perhaps TRBD1 as D (5 bases). The CDR3 extends over 13 amino acids. V lost 4 bases and J 5 bases, leaving 10 bases between the germline ends. Germline values: CDR1 KGHSH, CDR2 LQKENI. The CDR3 loop reads CASSQGRRDTQYF. The DNA of the CDR3 is TGTGCCAGCTCACAGGGGCGGAGAGATACGCAGTATTTT.

This clonotype was observed at least ten times. V gene TRBV6-2 or TRBV6-3 combines with J gene TRBJ1-5; no definite D call. With 4 bases removed from V and 7 bases from J, the gap between germline ends came to 8 bases. The CDR3 runs to 12 residues. Germline values: CDR1 MNHEY, CDR2 SVGEGT. DNA for the CDR3: TGTGCCAGCAGTTTTGACTTCCAGCCCCAGCATTTT. It encodes CASSFDFQPQHF.

V usage is TRBV7-2 and J usage is TRBJ2-5, with TRBD2 as a possible D gene (5 bases). V was trimmed by 0 bases and J by 3 bases, leaving 8 bases between them. Germline assignment: CDR1 SGHTA and CDR2 FQGNSA. The CDR3 is 14 residues long. CDR3: CASSLAGREETQYF. The DNA for the CDR3 is TGTGCCAGCAGCTTAGCAGGGCGGGAAGAGACCCAGTACTTC.

This clonotype was recorded at least ten times. This chain connects TRBV6-2 or TRBV6-3 to TRBJ2-7; 7 bases are shared with TRBD1. Trimming at V came to 0 bases and at J to 7 bases, leaving 9 bases not matched to a gene. Germline V gene lookup returns CDR1 MNHEY and CDR2 SVGEGT. The CDR3 contains 15 residues. The CDR3 here is CASSYSGTDPWEQYV. CDR3 nucleotide sequence: TGTGCCAGCAGTTACTCCGGGACAGACCCTTGGGAGCAGTACGTC.

This clonotype has ten or more counts. This chain uses TRBV6-5 with TRBJ2-3, with 11 positions matching TRBD2. Trimming cost V 7 bases and J 4 bases; bases outside gene matches: 7. The CDR3 has 15 amino acids. From germline, CDR1 is MNHEY and CDR2 SVGAGI. In nucleotides, the CDR3 is TGTGCCAGCACCCCGACTAGCGGGGAGTCAGATACGCAGTATTTT. This translates into CASTPTSGESDTQYF.

This clonotype appeared many times. V usage is TRBV4-1 and J usage is TRBJ2-7; D unresolved. Germline V lookup: CDR1 MGHRA, CDR2 YSYEKL. V gave up 4 bases and J gave up 4 bases, with 11 bases separating them. The CDR3 length is 13 residues. The CDR3 DNA reads TGCGCCAGCAGCCTCATCGTAGGGTACGAGCAGTACTTC. Translated: CASSLIVGYEQYF.

Ten or more counts support this clonotype. CDR3 bases: TGCAGCGTTTACCTAGCGGGAGTGTACGAGCAGTACTTC. It yields the protein CSVYLAGVYEQYF. The chain links TRBV29-1 to TRBJ2-7, with 10 bases matching TRBD2. This CDR3 is built from 13 residues. Germline trimming cut 5 bases from V and 4 bases from J; bases unmatched to any gene: 5. Germline CDR1 is SQVTM and CDR2 is ANQGSEA.

This clonotype was recorded a few times. The chain links TRBV11-2 to TRBJ2-1; TRBD2 aligns across 12 bases. Germline V gene data show CDR1 as SGHAT and CDR2 as FQNNGV. This CDR3 spans 20 amino acids. V lost 5 bases and J lost 9; bases outside the gene matches: 23. The CDR3 loop reads CASSGSRDRAYLAGGGEQFF. CDR3 nucleotide sequence: TGTGCCAGCAGCGGGAGCCGGGACAGGGCGTATCTAGCGGGAGGGGGTGAGCAGTTCTTC.

This clonotype has at least ten counts. J is TRBJ2-1 and V is TRBV15; 12 bases are shared with TRBD2. From germline, CDR1 is LNHNV and CDR2 YYDKDF (reference sequence). The V and J ends lost 8 bases and 2 bases, in that order; junction bases with no gene match: 1. The CDR3 sequence is 14 residues long. CDR3 coding DNA: TGTGCCACCTCTAGCGGGAGGGCCTACAATGAGCAGTTCTTC. This encodes CATSSGRAYNEQFF.

This clonotype is a singleton in its sample. A much more abundant neighbour one base away suggests this may be a read error. This chain uses TRBV6-1 with TRBJ2-1, with TRBD2 matching 11 bases. The CDR3 length is 15 residues. Germline lookup yields CDR1 MNHNS and CDR2 SASEGT. CDR3 loop: CASLIAGGGYKEQFF. The CDR3 region has the DNA TGTGCCAGCCTAATAGCGGGAGGGGGCTACAAAGAGCAGTTCTTC.

This clonotype was detected ten times or more. The chain is built from TRBV12-3 or TRBV12-4 and TRBJ2-2, with D possibly TRBD2 on 6 matching bases. This CDR3 is 14 amino acids long. The V end was cut by 7 bases, the J end by 5 bases, with 14 bases between. This chain's CDR3 is CASTFAGRTGELFF. CDR3 DNA sequence: TGTGCCAGCACCTTCGCGGGACGGACCGGGGAGCTGTTTTTT.

This clonotype was seen at least ten times. This chain uses TRBV2 with TRBJ2-2; D uncertain. Between the trimmed V and J ends, which lost 4 bases and 5 bases, there was a span of 11 bases. This CDR3 has 14 residues. In germline, CDR1 is SNHLY, CDR2 FYNNEI. Written as DNA, the CDR3 is TGTGCCAGCAGTGGCCGCCGGGCAACCGGGGAGCTGTTTTTT. It translates to CASSGRRATGELFF.

In its sample, this clonotype was seen many times. The rearrangement uses TRBV5-1 and TRBJ1-1; 7 bases align to TRBD1. CDR1 and CDR2 from the germline V gene are SGHRS and YFSETQ. V lost 0 bases to trimming and J lost 5 bases; unmatched junction nucleotides: 4. The CDR3 runs to 14 residues. CDR3 protein: CASSLEQGWTEAFF. CDR3 coding DNA: TGCGCCAGCAGCTTGGAACAGGGGTGGACTGAAGCTTTCTTT.

Many counts were recorded for this clonotype. This rearrangement joins TRBV11-1 to TRBJ2-1; the D gene is possibly TRBD1 (5 bases). The V gene lost 1 base and the J gene lost 0 bases, with 7 bases spanning the gap. In germline, CDR1 is SGHAT, CDR2 FQDESV (reference sequence). The CDR3 sequence is 15 residues long. CDR3 DNA: TGTGCCAGCAGCTTAGAGCAGGGCTCCTACAATGAGCAGTTCTTC. This codes for CASSLEQGSYNEQFF.